The clone carrying this TCR beta chain was observed a single time. Its antigen is unknown. V shed 5 bases and J 8 bases; nucleotides not matched to a gene: 15. CDR3 length equals 16 residues. Looked up from germline, CDR1 is LNHNV and CDR2 is YYDKDF (reference sequence). The sample is drawn from a study of identical twins. General study findings and limits: Sharing of beta out-of-frame sequences by twins showed a weaker excess. Models underpredicted monozygotic twin sharing of out-of-frame TCR alpha.

TCRdb re-called the 5' RACE reads with MiXCR, one entry per CDR3 protein. This sample has roughly 1.6 million distinct CDR3 sequences; more than 30% occur once, and the top ten carry roughly 0.3%. Specimen: cord blood. The clonotype comes from a newborn girl in good health. This chain joins TRBV15 and TRBJ2-1; 7 positions agree with TRBD2. In nucleotides, the CDR3 is TGTGCCACCAGCGCCCGACTAGCCCTCGGGCAGTATGAGCAGTTCTTC. Residues: CATSARLALGQYEQFF.